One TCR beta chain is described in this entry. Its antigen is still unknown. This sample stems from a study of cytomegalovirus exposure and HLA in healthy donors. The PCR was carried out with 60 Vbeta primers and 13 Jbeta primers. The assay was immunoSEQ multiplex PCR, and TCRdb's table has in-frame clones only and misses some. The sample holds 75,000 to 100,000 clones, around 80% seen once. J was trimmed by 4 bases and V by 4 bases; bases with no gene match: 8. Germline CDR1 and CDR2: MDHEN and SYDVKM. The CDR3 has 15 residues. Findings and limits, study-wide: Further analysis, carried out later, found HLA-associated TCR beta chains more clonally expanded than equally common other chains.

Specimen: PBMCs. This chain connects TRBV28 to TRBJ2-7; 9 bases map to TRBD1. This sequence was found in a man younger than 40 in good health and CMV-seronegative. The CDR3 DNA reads TGTGCCAGCAGTTCCGTCACAGGGGGCCTGTACGAGCAGTACTTC. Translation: CASSSVTGGLYEQYF.